The 27 T cell receptor beta chains listed next were all sequenced from one sample in a study of T cell responses to AZD1222 COVID-19 vaccine. The data were produced by immunoSEQ multiplex PCR, yet TCRdb's version contains in-frame clones alone and is incomplete. Here the sample spans about 120,000 clones, 90% to 95% being singletons. Material: peripheral blood, obtained on day 0 of AZD1222 vaccination. The receptor source for this set is an adult in good health.

The count of this clone is one. The rearrangement links TRBV5-1 to TRBJ2-6; D gene unclear. The CDR3 is made up of 14 amino acids. Trimming cost V 5 bases and J 2 bases, with 8 bases left between them. Looked up from germline, CDR1 is SGHRS and CDR2 is YFSETQ. CDR3 coding DNA: TGCGCCAGCAGTGGTGGGGCTGGGGCCAACGTCCTGACTTTC. The encoded protein is CASSGGAGANVLTF.

This chain joins TRBV4-2 and TRBJ1-1, with 7 bases that match TRBD1. The CDR3 is made up of 16 amino acids. The ends lost 2 bases at V and 3 bases at J; junction bases unmatched: 9. Germline values: CDR1 LGHNA, CDR2 YNFKEQ. The CDR3 nucleotides are TGTGCCAGCAGCCAATACCGGGACAGTGAGTACACTGAAGCTTTCTTT. This codes for CASSQYRDSEYTEAFF.

V is TRBV28 and J is TRBJ1-5; unclear D gene. The CDR3 contains 18 residues. V was pared by 5 bases and J by 0 bases, with 20 bases between. The V gene's germline CDR1 is MDHEN and CDR2 SYDVKM. CDR3 bases: TGTGCCAGCAGTGGTTTCGGCGCAGACCAATATAGCAATCAGCCCCAGCATTTT. It is translated as CASSGFGADQYSNQPQHF.

The chain links TRBV6-1 to TRBJ2-6; D unresolved. The V and J ends lost 4 bases and 1 base respectively, with 11 bases between them. Germline V gene lookup returns CDR1 MNHNS and CDR2 SASEGT. The CDR3 has 16 residues. CDR3 sequence: CASSGDLGSGANVLTF. The CDR3 DNA reads TGTGCCAGCAGTGGAGATCTCGGGTCTGGGGCCAACGTCCTGACTTTC.

The rearrangement uses TRBV7-9 and TRBJ2-1; 7 bases agree with TRBD2. Trimming took 5 bases from V and 10 from J; bases not matched to a gene: 5. Germline V gives CDR1 SEHNR, CDR2 FQNEAQ (reference sequence). The length of the CDR3 is 12 residues. The CDR3 region is CASSPQAGEQFF. CDR3 coding DNA: TGTGCCAGCAGCCCTCAAGCGGGAGAGCAGTTCTTC.

V and J are TRBV5-1 and TRBJ1-1; 8 bases match TRBD1. Germline CDR1 SGHRS, CDR2 YFSETQ. This CDR3 is 17 amino acids long. Trimming took 2 bases from V and 4 from J; bases not matched to a gene: 13. CDR3 coding DNA: TGCGCCAGCAGCTTTAAAACAGGGGGTCCAAGGAGCACTGAAGCTTTCTTT. This sequence encodes CASSFKTGGPRSTEAFF.

This chain joins TRBV5-5 and TRBJ2-1, with D perhaps TRBD1 (6 bases). This CDR3 comprises 12 residues. V shed 2 bases and J shed 10 bases, with 10 bases lying between them. Looked up from germline, CDR1 is SGHKS and CDR2 is YYEKEE (reference sequence). The CDR3 loop is CASSLQGREQFF. CDR3 coding DNA: TGTGCCAGCAGCTTACAGGGAAGAGAGCAGTTCTTC.

The chain uses TRBV28 and TRBJ1-1; 9 bases match TRBD1. CDR3 size: 15 residues. V lost 6 bases, J lost 2 bases, and 7 bases stayed unmatched. CDR1 is MDHEN, CDR2 SYDVKM, per germline. Written as DNA, the CDR3 is TGTGCCAGCAGCCTTGGGACAGGGACCAACACTGAAGCTTTCTTT. Translating it yields CASSLGTGTNTEAFF.

The chain uses TRBV27 and TRBJ2-3; the D is unclear. V dropped 0 bases and J dropped 4 bases, with 8 bases sitting between them. This CDR3 is built from 14 residues. Germline loops: CDR1 MNHEY, CDR2 SMNVEV (reference sequence). CDR3 loop: CASSLSSFSDTQYF. The CDR3 DNA reads TGTGCCAGCAGTTTATCTAGTTTTTCAGATACGCAGTATTTT.

The chain recombines TRBV28 with TRBJ1-2, with D possibly being TRBD1 (6 bases). Germline-derived CDR1 and CDR2 are MDHEN and SYDVKM. The CDR3 totals 11 residues. V was pared by 10 bases and J by 2 bases, with 8 bases between. The CDR3 protein is CATGENYGYTF. As DNA, the CDR3 is TGTGCCACAGGGGAGAACTATGGCTACACCTTC.

V and J are TRBV27 and TRBJ2-7; the match to TRBD2 covers 11 bases. Germline assignment: CDR1 MNHEY and CDR2 SMNVEV (reference sequence). After removal of 6 bases from V and 3 bases from J, the junction contained 4 bases not matched to a gene. The CDR3 runs 14 residues. This CDR3 reads CASSPGTSGYEQYF. The CDR3 DNA reads as TGTGCCAGCAGCCCCGGGACTAGCGGCTACGAGCAGTACTTC.

The chain is built from TRBV15 and TRBJ2-5; D is unclear. Between the trimmed V and J ends, which lost 8 bases and 0 bases, there was a span of 10 bases. Germline-derived CDR1 and CDR2 are LNHNV and YYDKDF (reference sequence). There are 13 residues in the CDR3. The CDR3 reads CATQVGYQETQYF. CDR3 bases: TGTGCCACCCAGGTGGGGTACCAAGAGACCCAGTACTTC.

The J gene is TRBJ2-7, the V gene TRBV19, with 7 bases aligning to TRBD2. Germline V gene lookup returns CDR1 LNHDA and CDR2 SQIVND (reference sequence). This CDR3 is 17 amino acids long. Trimming removed 9 bases from V and 0 bases from J; junction bases left unmatched: 17. The chain's CDR3 is CARAQPGQRGSSYEQYF. The DNA of the CDR3 is TGTGCCAGAGCCCAGCCGGGTCAGCGGGGTAGCTCCTACGAGCAGTACTTC. Complete variable domain (other parts from reference TRBV19 and TRBJ2-7): DGGITQSPKYLFRKEGQNVTLSCEQNLNHDAMYWYRQDPGQGLRLIYYSQIVNDFQKGDIAEGYSVSREKKESFPLTVTSAQKNPTAFYLCARAQPGQRGSSYEQYFGPGTRLTVT.

The chain carries TRBV7-8 and TRBJ2-7; D ambiguous. Germline loops: CDR1 SGHVS, CDR2 FQNEAQ. V lost 4 bases and J lost 6, with 10 bases in between. This CDR3 has 12 residues. In DNA form, the CDR3 reads TGTGCCAGCAGCTCAGTGGTGAGCGAGCAGTACTTC. This encodes CASSSVVSEQYF.

This chain connects TRBV27 to TRBJ2-2; D perhaps matches TRBD1 (6 bases). The CDR3 spans 16 residues. The germline CDR1 and CDR2 sequences are MNHEY and SMNVEV (reference sequence). V lost 5 bases and J lost 2, with 15 bases in between. The CDR3 DNA follows: TGTGCCAGCAGTCCCGTTCAGGGGTACAACACCGGGGAGCTGTTTTTT. Translation: CASSPVQGYNTGELFF.

The V and J genes are TRBV2 and TRBJ2-5; D remains ambiguous. Trimming removed 4 bases at V and 4 bases at J, with 13 bases between. In germline, CDR1 is SNHLY, CDR2 FYNNEI. There are 14 residues in the CDR3. CDR3 region: CASSVNYSGETQYF. CDR3 DNA: TGTGCCAGCAGTGTGAATTACAGTGGAGAGACCCAGTACTTC.

CDR3 region: CASSAGRTRRYYEQYF. The CDR3 DNA reads as TGTGCCAGCAGTGCAGGGAGAACAAGGCGTTACTACGAGCAGTACTTC. This chain links TRBV27 with TRBJ2-7; either TRBD1 or TRBD2 may fit D (5 bases each). Germline V CDR1 and CDR2: MNHEY, SMNVEV (reference sequence). The CDR3 length is 16 residues. Trimming stripped 5 bases from V and 3 bases from J, with 20 bases between.

This sequence joins TRBV19 and TRBJ1-5; D is possibly TRBD1 (5 bases). CDR3 length: 17 residues. The germline CDR1 and CDR2 sequences are LNHDA and SQIVND (reference sequence). V lost 0 bases to trimming and J lost 7 bases, with 19 bases between them. In nucleotides, the CDR3 is TGTGCCAGTAGTATAGATCTCGGGACCCCCAGTGGGCAGCCCCAGCATTTT. As protein: CASSIDLGTPSGQPQHF. Looking up the rest from reference TRBV19 and TRBJ1-5 gives the full variable domain: DGGITQSPKYLFRKEGQNVTLSCEQNLNHDAMYWYRQDPGQGLRLIYYSQIVNDFQKGDIAEGYSVSREKKESFPLTVTSAQKNPTAFYLCASSIDLGTPSGQPQHFGDGTRLSIL.

The chain recombines TRBV15 with TRBJ1-5, with 7 bases that match TRBD1. The CDR3 is 16 residues long. After removal of 5 bases from V and 7 bases from J, the junction contained 14 bases not matched to a gene. Germline CDR1 and CDR2: LNHNV and YYDKDF (reference sequence). The CDR3 DNA is TGTGCCACCAGCCCCTACTCCGGACAGGCGGGCCAGCCCCAGCATTTT. Translated, it gives CATSPYSGQAGQPQHF.

This chain's CDR3 is CASSLSAHGTVNGYTF. In DNA form, the CDR3 reads TGTGCCAGCAGTTTATCTGCCCACGGGACAGTTAATGGCTACACCTTC. This rearrangement joins TRBV27 to TRBJ1-2, with 7 bases lining up with TRBD1. The germline V gene encodes CDR1 MNHEY and CDR2 SMNVEV (reference sequence). The trim removed 0 bases at V and 6 bases at J, leaving 10 bases unmatched. There are 16 residues in the CDR3.

This rearrangement joins TRBV20-1 to TRBJ1-2; a possible D gene is TRBD1 (6 bases). The V and J ends lost 3 bases and 8 bases respectively, with 10 bases between them. The CDR3 has 11 amino acids. Germline lookup yields CDR1 DFQATT and CDR2 SNEGSKA (reference sequence). This CDR3 is CSASGTPGYTF. CDR3 in DNA: TGCAGTGCTAGTGGGACACCCGGCTACACCTTC.

J is TRBJ1-6 and V is TRBV27; D is perhaps TRBD1 (6 bases). The CDR3 loop spans 15 amino acids. The germline V and J ends were trimmed by 5 bases and 6 bases, with 14 bases remaining between them. CDR1 and CDR2 from the germline V gene are MNHEY and SMNVEV (reference sequence). CDR3 sequence: CASSGQGLSNSPLHF. The CDR3 DNA reads as TGTGCCAGCAGTGGGCAGGGGTTAAGTAATTCACCCCTCCACTTT.

V is TRBV5-1 and J is TRBJ2-3; 9 bases are shared with TRBD2. Trimming at V came to 2 bases and at J to 1 base, leaving 5 bases not matched to a gene. The CDR3 extends over 16 amino acids. Germline CDR1 reads SGHRS; CDR2 reads YFSETQ. This chain's CDR3 is CASSFSLAGGTDTQYF. CDR3 nucleotide sequence: TGCGCCAGCAGCTTTAGCTTAGCGGGAGGCACAGATACGCAGTATTTT. Looking up the rest from reference TRBV5-1 and TRBJ2-3 gives the full variable domain: KAGVTQTPRYLIKTRGQQVTLSCSPISGHRSVSWYQQTPGQGLQFLFEYFSETQRNKGNFPGRFSGRQFSNSRSEMNVSTLELGDSALYLCASSFSLAGGTDTQYFGPGTRLTVL.

The CDR3 bases are TGTGCCAGCAGCTACCTAGCGACCGGGGAGCTGTTTTTT. Translated, it gives CASSYLATGELFF. J is TRBJ2-2 and V is TRBV27, with D maybe TRBD2 (6 bases). CDR1 is MNHEY and CDR2 is SMNVEV in the germline V gene (reference sequence). The CDR3 consists of 13 residues. The V gene lost 6 bases and the J gene lost 5 bases, with 10 bases spanning the gap.

J is TRBJ2-7 and V is TRBV6-4; maybe TRBD1 (6 bases). V was trimmed by 7 bases and J by 5 bases, leaving 18 bases between them. This CDR3 region has 14 residues. Germline V lookup: CDR1 MRHNA, CDR2 SNTAGT. CDR3 DNA sequence: TGTGCCAGCACCCCCCTACAGGGCTGGAACGAGCAGTACTTC. It is translated as CASTPLQGWNEQYF.

This chain joins TRBV5-1 and TRBJ2-7; D is uncertain. Germline V gene data show CDR1 as SGHRS and CDR2 as YFSETQ. The V and J ends lost 2 bases and 5 bases respectively, with 8 bases between them. The CDR3 has 12 residues. The CDR3 protein is CASSFPSNEQYF. The CDR3 nucleotides read TGCGCCAGCAGCTTCCCGTCGAACGAGCAGTACTTC.

The CDR3 reads CASSQVYSGRTYNEQFF. DNA of the CDR3: TGTGCCAGCAGCCAAGTATACAGCGGGAGAACCTACAATGAGCAGTTCTTC. The gene calls are TRBV3-1 (or the pseudogene TRBV3-2) and TRBJ2-1, with TRBD2 matching over 8 bases. The CDR3 contains 17 residues. Germline V lookup: CDR1 LGHDT, CDR2 YNNKEL (reference sequence). V dropped 1 base and J dropped 2; count of bases not matched to a gene: 7.